The clone carrying this TCR beta chain was recorded at least ten times. The sample comes from a study of regulatory T cells in long-lasting Graves disease. Construction of the TCR beta libraries employed iRepertoire HTBI primers in conjunction with Arm-PCR of CDR3 regions. TCRdb independently ran MiXCR on the multiplex PCR reads; one entry per CDR3 protein. The table has around 460,000 distinct CDR3 sequences, approximately 21% seen once. The CDR3 has 13 amino acids. Germline CDR1 and CDR2: MDHEN and SYDVKM. V was pared by 4 bases and J by 5 bases, with 11 bases between. As for time point: persistent/refractory GD, antithyroid drugs over 5 years with positive TRAb. The TCR library was made from RNA that had been extracted from PBMCs in TRIzol.

The source of this sequence is a female donor with Graves disease. V gene TRBV28 combines with J gene TRBJ1-2; D possibly corresponds to TRBD1 (6 bases). Sequenced material: peripheral blood mononuclear cells (PBMCs), taken when the disease was refractory, from a patient treated with antithyroid drugs. The CDR3 DNA reads TGTGCCAGCAGTTCCGGGGGCCCATATGGCTACACCTTC. This sequence encodes CASSSGGPYGYTF.